The clone carrying this T cell receptor (beta chain) was observed at least ten times. V was pared by 3 bases and J by 8 bases, with 14 bases between. Germline V gene data show CDR1 as ENHRY and CDR2 as SYGVKD. CDR3 length: 14 amino acids. These data come from a study of T cells after yellow fever vaccination. Study outcomes and limitations: Sorted memory subsets on day 0 lacked detectable levels of almost all vaccine-responding clonotypes.

TCRdb passed the 5' RACE reads through MiXCR, listing each CDR3 protein once. The sample gives 45,000 to 75,000 distinct CDR3 sequences, approximately 6% of which show up once; 30% to 35% is in the top ten. J is TRBJ2-1 and V is TRBV10-3, with D unresolved. The clonotype originates from a man aged 18 to 30 who received the YFV17D yellow fever vaccine. Sequences were derived from PBMCs, either bulk or a sorted T-cell subset (CD4+, CD8+, memory, or dextramer-sorted; not recorded which), sampled on the day of the yellow fever booster vaccination. The CDR3 region is CAISETRSGHEQFF. For the CDR3, the DNA is TGTGCCATCAGTGAAACGAGGTCGGGCCATGAGCAGTTCTTC.